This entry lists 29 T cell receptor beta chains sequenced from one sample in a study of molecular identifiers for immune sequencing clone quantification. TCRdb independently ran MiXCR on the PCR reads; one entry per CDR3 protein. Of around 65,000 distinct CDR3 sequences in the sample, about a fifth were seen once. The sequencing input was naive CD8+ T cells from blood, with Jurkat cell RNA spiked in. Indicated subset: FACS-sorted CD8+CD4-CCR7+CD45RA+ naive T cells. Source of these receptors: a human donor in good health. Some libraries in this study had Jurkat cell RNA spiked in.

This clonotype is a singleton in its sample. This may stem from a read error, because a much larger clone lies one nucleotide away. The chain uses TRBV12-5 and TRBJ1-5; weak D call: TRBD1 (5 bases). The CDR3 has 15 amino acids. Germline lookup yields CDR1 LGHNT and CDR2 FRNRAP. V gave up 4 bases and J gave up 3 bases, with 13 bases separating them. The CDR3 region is CASGSSGYNNQPQHF. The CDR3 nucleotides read TGTGCTAGTGGTTCATCAGGGTATAACAATCAGCCCCAGCATTTT. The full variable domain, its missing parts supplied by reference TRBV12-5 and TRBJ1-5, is DARVTQTPRHKVTEMGQEVTMRCQPILGHNTVFWYRQTMMQGLELLAYFRNRAPLDDSGMPKDRFSAEMPDATLATLKIQPSEPRDSAVYFCASGSSGYNNQPQHFGDGTRLSIL.

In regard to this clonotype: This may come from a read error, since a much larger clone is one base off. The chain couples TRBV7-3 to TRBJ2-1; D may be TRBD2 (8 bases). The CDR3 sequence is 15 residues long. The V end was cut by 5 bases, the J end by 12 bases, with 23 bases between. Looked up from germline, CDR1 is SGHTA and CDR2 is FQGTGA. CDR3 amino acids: CASSPLSGGPGGQFF. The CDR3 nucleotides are TGTGCCAGCAGCCCTCTGTCGGGAGGGCCAGGGGGGCAGTTCTTC.

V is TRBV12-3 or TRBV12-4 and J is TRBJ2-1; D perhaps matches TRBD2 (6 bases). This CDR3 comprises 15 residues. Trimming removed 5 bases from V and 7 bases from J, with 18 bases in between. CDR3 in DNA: TGTGCCAGCAGTCGGGGTGGGACTCTTAGTAATGAGCAGTTCTTC. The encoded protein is CASSRGGTLSNEQFF.

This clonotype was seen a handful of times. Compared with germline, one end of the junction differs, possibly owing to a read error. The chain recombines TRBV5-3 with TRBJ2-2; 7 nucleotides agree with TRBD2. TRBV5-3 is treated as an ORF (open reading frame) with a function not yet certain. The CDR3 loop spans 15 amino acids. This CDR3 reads CASSLKRDPTGELFF. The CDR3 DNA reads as TGTGCCAGCAGCTTAAAGCGGGATCCCACCGGGGAGCTGTTTTTT.

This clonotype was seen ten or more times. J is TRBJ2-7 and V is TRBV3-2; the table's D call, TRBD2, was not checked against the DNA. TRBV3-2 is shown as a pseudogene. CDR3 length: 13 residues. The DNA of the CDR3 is TGTGCCAGCAGCCCGCATCGAAGCGGCGAGCAGTACTTC. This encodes CASSPHRSGEQYF.

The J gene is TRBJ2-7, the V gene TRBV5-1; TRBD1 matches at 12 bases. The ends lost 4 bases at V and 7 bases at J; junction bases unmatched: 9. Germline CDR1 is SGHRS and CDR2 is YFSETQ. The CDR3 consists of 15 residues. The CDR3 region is CASSGGTGGAGEQYF. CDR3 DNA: TGCGCCAGCAGCGGAGGGACAGGGGGCGCGGGGGAGCAGTACTTC.

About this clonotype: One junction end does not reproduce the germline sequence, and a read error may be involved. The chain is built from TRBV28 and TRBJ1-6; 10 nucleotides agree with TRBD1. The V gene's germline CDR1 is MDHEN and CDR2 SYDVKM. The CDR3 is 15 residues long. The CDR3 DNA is TGTGCCAGCAGTCGCGCCGGGACAGGGGATTCACCCCTCTACTTT. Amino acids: CASSRAGTGDSPLYF.

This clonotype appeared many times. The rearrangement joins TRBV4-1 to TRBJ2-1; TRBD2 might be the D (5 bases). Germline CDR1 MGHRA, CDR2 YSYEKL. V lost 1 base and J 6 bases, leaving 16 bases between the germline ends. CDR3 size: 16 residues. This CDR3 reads CASSQAGIPVGNEQFF. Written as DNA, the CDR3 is TGCGCCAGCAGCCAAGCCGGGATCCCCGTGGGCAATGAGCAGTTCTTC.

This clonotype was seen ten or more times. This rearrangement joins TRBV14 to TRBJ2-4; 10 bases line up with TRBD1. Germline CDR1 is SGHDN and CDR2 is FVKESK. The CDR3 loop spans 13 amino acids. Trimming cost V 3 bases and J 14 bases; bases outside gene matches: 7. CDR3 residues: CASSQNPGTGEYF. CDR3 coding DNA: TGTGCCAGCAGCCAGAACCCTGGGACAGGGGAGTACTTC.

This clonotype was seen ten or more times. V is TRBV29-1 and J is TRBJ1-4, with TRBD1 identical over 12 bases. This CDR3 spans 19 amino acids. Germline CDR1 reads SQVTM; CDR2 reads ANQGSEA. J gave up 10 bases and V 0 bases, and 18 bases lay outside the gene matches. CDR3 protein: CSVEDGRGQGAIVCGKLFF. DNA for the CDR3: TGCAGCGTTGAAGATGGTAGGGGACAGGGGGCGATTGTTTGTGGAAAACTGTTTTTT.

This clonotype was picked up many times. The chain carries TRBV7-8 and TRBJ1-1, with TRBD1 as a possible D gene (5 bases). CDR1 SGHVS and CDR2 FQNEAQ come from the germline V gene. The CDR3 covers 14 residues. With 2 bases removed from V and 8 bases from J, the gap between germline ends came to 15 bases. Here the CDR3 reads CASSLTRDPHEAFF. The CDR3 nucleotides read TGTGCCAGCAGCTTAACCCGGGACCCTCACGAAGCTTTCTTT. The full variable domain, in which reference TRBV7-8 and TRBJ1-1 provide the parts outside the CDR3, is GAGVSQSPRYKVAKRGQDVALRCDPISGHVSLFWYQQALGQGPEFLTYFQNEAQLDKSGLPSDRFFAERPEGSVSTLKIQRTQQEDSAVYLCASSLTRDPHEAFFGQGTRLTVV.

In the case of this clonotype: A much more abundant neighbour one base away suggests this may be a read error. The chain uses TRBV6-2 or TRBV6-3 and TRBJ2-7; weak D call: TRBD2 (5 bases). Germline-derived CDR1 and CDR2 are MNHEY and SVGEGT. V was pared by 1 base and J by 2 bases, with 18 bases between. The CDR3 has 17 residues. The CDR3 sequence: CASSYWTDSSRPYEQYF. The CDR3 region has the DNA TGTGCCAGCAGTTACTGGACTGACTCGAGCCGCCCCTACGAGCAGTACTTC.

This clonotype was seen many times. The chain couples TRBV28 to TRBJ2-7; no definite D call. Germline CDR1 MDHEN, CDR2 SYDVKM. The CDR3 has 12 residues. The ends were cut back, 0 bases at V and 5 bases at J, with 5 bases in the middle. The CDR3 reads CASSLWIHEQYF. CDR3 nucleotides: TGTGCCAGCAGTTTATGGATCCACGAGCAGTACTTC.

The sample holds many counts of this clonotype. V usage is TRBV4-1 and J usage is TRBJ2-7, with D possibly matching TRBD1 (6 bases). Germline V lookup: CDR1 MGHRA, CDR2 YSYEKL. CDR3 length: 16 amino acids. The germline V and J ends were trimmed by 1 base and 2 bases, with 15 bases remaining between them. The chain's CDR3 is CASSQVKGQNPYEQYF. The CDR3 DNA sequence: TGCGCCAGCAGCCAAGTAAAAGGACAGAACCCCTACGAGCAGTACTTC.

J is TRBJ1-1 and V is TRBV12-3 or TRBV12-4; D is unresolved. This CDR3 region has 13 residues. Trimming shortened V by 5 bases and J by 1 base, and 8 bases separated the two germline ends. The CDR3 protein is CASSPSANTEAFF. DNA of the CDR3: TGTGCCAGCAGTCCATCAGCGAACACTGAAGCTTTCTTT.

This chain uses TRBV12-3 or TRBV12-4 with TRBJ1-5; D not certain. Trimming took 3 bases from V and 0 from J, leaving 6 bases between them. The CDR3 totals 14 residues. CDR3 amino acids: CASSFGGSNQPQHF. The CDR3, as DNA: TGTGCCAGCAGTTTTGGTGGTAGCAATCAGCCCCAGCATTTT.

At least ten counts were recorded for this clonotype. In DNA, the CDR3 is TGCAGTGCTATTGAAACGGGGAAGTCGGGGACCTACAATGAGCAGTTCTTC. Protein: CSAIETGKSGTYNEQFF. This rearrangement joins TRBV20-1 to TRBJ2-1; D perhaps matches TRBD2 (5 bases). CDR1 and CDR2 (germline): DFQATT, SNEGSKA (reference sequence). V was clipped by 4 bases and J by 2 bases, with 21 bases between them. The CDR3 covers 17 residues.

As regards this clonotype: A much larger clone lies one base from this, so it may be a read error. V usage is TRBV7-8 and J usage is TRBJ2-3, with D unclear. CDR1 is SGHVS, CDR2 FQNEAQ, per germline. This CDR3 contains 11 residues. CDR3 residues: CASGLDDTQYF. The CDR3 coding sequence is TGTGCCAGCGGCTTAGACGATACGCAGTATTTT.

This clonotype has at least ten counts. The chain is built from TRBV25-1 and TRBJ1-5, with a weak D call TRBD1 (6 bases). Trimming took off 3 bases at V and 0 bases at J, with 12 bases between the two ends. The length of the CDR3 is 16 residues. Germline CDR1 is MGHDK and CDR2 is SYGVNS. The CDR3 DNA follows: TGTGCCAGCAGTGATGAGGGGGGTAGTAGCAATCAGCCCCAGCATTTT. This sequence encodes CASSDEGGSSNQPQHF.

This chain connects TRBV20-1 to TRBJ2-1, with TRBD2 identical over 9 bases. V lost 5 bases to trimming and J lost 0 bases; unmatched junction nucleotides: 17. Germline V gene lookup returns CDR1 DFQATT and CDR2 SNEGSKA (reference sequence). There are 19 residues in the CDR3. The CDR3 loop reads CSASTLTPAGGSSYNEQFF. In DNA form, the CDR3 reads TGCAGTGCTTCTACGCTAACTCCAGCGGGAGGAAGCTCCTACAATGAGCAGTTCTTC.

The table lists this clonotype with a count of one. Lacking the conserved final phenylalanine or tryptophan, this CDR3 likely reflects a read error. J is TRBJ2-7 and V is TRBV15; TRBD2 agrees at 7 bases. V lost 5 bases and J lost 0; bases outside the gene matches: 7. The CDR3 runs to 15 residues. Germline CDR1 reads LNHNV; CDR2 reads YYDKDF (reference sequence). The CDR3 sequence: CATSGDPGGSYEQYS. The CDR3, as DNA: TGTGCCACCAGCGGCGATCCGGGAGGCTCCTACGAGCAGTACTCC.

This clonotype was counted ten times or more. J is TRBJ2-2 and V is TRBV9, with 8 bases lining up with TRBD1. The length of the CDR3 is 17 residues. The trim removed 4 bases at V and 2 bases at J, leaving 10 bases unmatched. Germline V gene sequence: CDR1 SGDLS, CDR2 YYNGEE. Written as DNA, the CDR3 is TGTGCCAGCAGCTTCCCCCAAGGGACAGGCAACACCGGGGAGCTGTTTTTT. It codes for CASSFPQGTGNTGELFF.

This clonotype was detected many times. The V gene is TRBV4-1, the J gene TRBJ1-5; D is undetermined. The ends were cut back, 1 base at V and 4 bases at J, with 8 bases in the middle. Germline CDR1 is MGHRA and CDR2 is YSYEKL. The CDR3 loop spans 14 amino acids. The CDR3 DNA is TGCGCCAGCAGCCAAGCAACTTTAAATCAGCCCCAGCATTTT. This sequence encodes CASSQATLNQPQHF.

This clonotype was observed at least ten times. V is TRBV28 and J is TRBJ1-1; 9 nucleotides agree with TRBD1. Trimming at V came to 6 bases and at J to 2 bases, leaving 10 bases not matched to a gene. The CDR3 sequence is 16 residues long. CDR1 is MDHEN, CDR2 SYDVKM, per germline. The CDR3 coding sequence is TGTGCCAGCAGCAACCCGACAGGGGGGGATAACACTGAAGCTTTCTTT. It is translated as CASSNPTGGDNTEAFF.

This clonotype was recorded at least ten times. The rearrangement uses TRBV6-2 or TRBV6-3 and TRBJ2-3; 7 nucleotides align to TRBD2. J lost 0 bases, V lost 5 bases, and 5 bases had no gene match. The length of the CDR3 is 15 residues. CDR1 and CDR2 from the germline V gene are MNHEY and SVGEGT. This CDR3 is CASSQLAPSTDTQYF. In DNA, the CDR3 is TGTGCCAGCAGTCAACTAGCGCCTAGCACAGATACGCAGTATTTT.

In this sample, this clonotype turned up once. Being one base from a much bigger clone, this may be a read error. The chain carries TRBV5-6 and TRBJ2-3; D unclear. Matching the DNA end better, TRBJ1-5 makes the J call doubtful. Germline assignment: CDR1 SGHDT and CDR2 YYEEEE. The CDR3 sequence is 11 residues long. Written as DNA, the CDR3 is TGTGCCAGCAGTACGGGAGGTACGCAGCATTTT. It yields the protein CASSTGGTQHF.

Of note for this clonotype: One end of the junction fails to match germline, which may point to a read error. The CDR3 bases are TGTGCCAGCAGCCTTAGCACTAGCTACGAGCGGTACTTC. Its protein is CASSLSTSYERYF. This chain uses TRBV27 with TRBJ2-7, with a tentative D call TRBD2 (6 bases). The CDR3 covers 13 residues. The V gene's germline CDR1 is MNHEY and CDR2 SMNVEV (reference sequence).

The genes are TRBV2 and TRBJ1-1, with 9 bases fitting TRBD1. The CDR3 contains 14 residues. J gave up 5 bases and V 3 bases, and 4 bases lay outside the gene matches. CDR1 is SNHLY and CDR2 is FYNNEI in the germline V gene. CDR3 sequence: CASSEDRGFTEAFF. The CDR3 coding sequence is TGTGCCAGCAGTGAGGACAGGGGTTTTACTGAAGCTTTCTTT.

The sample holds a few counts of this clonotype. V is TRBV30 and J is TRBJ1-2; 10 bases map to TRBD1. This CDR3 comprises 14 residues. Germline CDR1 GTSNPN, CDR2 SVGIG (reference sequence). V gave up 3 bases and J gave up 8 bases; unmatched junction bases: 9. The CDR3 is CAWSPGQGSQGYTF. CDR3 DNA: TGTGCCTGGAGCCCGGGACAGGGGTCTCAAGGCTACACCTTC. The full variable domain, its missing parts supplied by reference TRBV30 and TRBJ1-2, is SQTIHQWPATLVQPVGSPLSLECTVEGTSNPNLYWYRQAAGRGLQLLFYSVGIGQISSEVPQNLSASRPQDRQFILSSKKLLLSDSGFYLCAWSPGQGSQGYTFGSGTRLTVV.